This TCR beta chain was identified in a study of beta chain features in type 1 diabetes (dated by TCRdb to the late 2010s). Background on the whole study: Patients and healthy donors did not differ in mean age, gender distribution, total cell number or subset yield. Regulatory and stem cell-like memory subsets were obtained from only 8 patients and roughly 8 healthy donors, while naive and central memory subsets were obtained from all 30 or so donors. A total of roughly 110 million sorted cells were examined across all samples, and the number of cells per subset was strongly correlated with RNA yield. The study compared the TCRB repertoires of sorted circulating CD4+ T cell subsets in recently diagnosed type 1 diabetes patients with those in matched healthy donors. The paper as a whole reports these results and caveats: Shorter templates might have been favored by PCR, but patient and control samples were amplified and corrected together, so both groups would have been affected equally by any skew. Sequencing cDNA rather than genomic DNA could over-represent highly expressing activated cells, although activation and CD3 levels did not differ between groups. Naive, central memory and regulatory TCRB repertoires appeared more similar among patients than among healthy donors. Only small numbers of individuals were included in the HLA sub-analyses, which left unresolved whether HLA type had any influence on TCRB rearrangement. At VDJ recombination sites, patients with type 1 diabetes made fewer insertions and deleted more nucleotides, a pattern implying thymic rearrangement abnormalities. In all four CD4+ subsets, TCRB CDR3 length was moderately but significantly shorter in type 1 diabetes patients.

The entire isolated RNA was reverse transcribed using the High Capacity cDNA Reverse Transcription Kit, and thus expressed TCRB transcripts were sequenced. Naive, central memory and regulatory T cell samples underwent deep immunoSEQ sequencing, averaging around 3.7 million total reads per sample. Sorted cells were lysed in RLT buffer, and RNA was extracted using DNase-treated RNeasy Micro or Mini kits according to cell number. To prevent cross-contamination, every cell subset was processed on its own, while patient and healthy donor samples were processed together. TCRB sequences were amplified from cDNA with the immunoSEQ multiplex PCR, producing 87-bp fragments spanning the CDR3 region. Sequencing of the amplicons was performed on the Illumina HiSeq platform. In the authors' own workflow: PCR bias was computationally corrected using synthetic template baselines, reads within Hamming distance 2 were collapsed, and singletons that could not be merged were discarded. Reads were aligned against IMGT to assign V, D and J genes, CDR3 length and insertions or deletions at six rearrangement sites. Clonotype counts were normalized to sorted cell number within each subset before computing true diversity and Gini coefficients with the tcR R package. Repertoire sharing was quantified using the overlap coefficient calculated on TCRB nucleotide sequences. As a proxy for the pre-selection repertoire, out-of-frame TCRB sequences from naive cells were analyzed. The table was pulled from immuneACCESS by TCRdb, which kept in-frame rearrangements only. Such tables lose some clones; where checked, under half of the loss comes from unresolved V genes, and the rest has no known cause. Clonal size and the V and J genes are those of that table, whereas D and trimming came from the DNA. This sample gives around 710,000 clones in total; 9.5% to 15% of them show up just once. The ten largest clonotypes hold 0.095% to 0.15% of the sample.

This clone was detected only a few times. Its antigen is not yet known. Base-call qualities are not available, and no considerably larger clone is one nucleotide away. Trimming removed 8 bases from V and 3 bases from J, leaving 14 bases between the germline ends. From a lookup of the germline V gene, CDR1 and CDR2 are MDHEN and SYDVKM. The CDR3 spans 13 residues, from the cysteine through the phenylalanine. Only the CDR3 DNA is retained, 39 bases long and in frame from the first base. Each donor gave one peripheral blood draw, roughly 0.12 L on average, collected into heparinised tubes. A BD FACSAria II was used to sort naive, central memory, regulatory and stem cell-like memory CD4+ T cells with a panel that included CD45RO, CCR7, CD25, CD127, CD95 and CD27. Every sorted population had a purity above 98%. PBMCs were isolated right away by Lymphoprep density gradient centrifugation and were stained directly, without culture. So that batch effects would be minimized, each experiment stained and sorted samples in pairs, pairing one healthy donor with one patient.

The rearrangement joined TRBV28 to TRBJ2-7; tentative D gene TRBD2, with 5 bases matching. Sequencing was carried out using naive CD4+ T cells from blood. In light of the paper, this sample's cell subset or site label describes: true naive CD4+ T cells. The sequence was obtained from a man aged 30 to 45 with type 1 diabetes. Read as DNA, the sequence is TGTGCCAGCGCCCTAGGGAGCCTCTACGAGCAGTACTTC. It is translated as CASALGSLYEQYF. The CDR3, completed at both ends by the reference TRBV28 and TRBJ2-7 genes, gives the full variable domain DVKVTQSSRYLVKRTGEKVFLECVQDMDHENMFWYRQDPGLGLRLIYFSYDVKMKEKGDIPEGYSVSREKKERFSLILESASTNQTSMYLCASALGSLYEQYFGPGTRLTVT.